These T cell receptor beta chains were read from a single sample in a study of blood T cell repertoires in COVID-19. Clones were sequenced by immunoSEQ multiplex PCR, and TCRdb holds only the in-frame ones, with some missing. This table has tens of thousands of clones, approximately 84% appearing once. Sequenced input: peripheral blood. All receptors come from a human donor in a cohort sampled during active COVID-19. Both conserved end residues are part of each CDR3. The order of the fields is clone size, V gene, J gene, D gene, CDR3 DNA, CDR3 protein. D genes are given only for firm matches. Clone size is given for some rows only: seen once, a few or many times, or a class if the clone is expanded.

clone size: NA
V gene: TRBV3-1/TRBV3-2
J gene: TRBJ1-1
D gene: NA
CDR3 DNA: TGTGCCAGCAGCCAATCGGGGGTAAAGGAGCCTTTCTTT
CDR3 protein: CASSQSGVKEPFF

clone size: NA
V gene: TRBV24-1
J gene: TRBJ2-1
D gene: NA
CDR3 DNA: TGTGCCACCAGTGGGGCGGAGGGGCTAAGGTACAATGAGCAGTTCTTC
CDR3 protein: CATSGAEGLRYNEQFF

clone size: once
V gene: TRBV19
J gene: TRBJ1-3
D gene: NA
CDR3 DNA: TGTGCCAGTAGTATAGCACAGGGTGGTGGAAACACCATATATTTT
CDR3 protein: CASSIAQGGGNTIYF

clone size: NA
V gene: TRBV5-1
J gene: TRBJ1-1
D gene: NA
CDR3 DNA: TGCGCCAGCAGCTTGGGGGTAGTGAGGACAGCCCTTGAAGCTTTCTTT
CDR3 protein: CASSLGVVRTALEAFF

clone size: NA
V gene: TRBV7-2
J gene: TRBJ2-2
D gene: TRBD1
CDR3 DNA: TGTGCCAGCAGTTCCCGGACAGGGCGAGCCGGGGAGCTGTTTTTT
CDR3 protein: CASSSRTGRAGELFF

clone size: NA
V gene: TRBV6-5
J gene: TRBJ2-6
D gene: NA
CDR3 DNA: TGTGCCAGCAGTTTAGGGGTTAGTGGGGCCAACGTCCTGACTTTC
CDR3 protein: CASSLGVSGANVLTF

clone size: NA
V gene: TRBV6-2/TRBV6-3
J gene: TRBJ2-1
D gene: NA
CDR3 DNA: TGTGCCAGCAGTTTGGGCTCTGAGCAGTTCTTC
CDR3 protein: CASSLGSEQFF

clone size: NA
V gene: TRBV2
J gene: TRBJ2-2
D gene: TRBD1
CDR3 DNA: TGTGCCAGCAGTTCGCGGACAGGCCCGAACACCGGGGAGCTGTTTTTT
CDR3 protein: CASSSRTGPNTGELFF

clone size: NA
V gene: TRBV18
J gene: TRBJ2-3
D gene: NA
CDR3 DNA: TGTGCCAGCTCACCAGACAGGGACTGGAGCACAGATACGCAGTATTTT
CDR3 protein: CASSPDRDWSTDTQYF

clone size: NA
V gene: TRBV5-5
J gene: TRBJ1-2
D gene: NA
CDR3 DNA: TGTGCCAGCAGCTTTAACACGGACATTTATGGCTACACCTTC
CDR3 protein: CASSFNTDIYGYTF

clone size: NA
V gene: TRBV7-8
J gene: TRBJ1-6
D gene: NA
CDR3 DNA: TGTGCCAGCAGCTTCCCTGATTCACCCCTCCACTTT
CDR3 protein: CASSFPDSPLHF

clone size: NA
V gene: TRBV19
J gene: TRBJ1-4
D gene: NA
CDR3 DNA: TGTGCCAGTAGTATCTTCGTCGGCGGAAATAATGAAAAACTGTTTTTT
CDR3 protein: CASSIFVGGNNEKLFF

clone size: NA
V gene: TRBV12-5
J gene: TRBJ1-1
D gene: NA
CDR3 DNA: TGTGCTAGTGGACACGAACTCACCGGGGCTTTCTTT
CDR3 protein: CASGHELTGAFF

clone size: NA
V gene: TRBV24-1
J gene: TRBJ2-1
D gene: NA
CDR3 DNA: TGTGCCACCAGTCCTCACCGGGGTCTAGTGGATGAGCAGTTCTTC
CDR3 protein: CATSPHRGLVDEQFF

clone size: NA
V gene: TRBV7-2
J gene: TRBJ2-7
D gene: NA
CDR3 DNA: TGTGCCAGCAGTCTCCCCCCCCGCTACGAGCAGTACTTC
CDR3 protein: CASSLPPRYEQYF

clone size: NA
V gene: TRBV19
J gene: TRBJ2-7
D gene: TRBD2
CDR3 DNA: TGTGCCAGTAGTATGACTAGCTTAACCGAGCAGTACTTC
CDR3 protein: CASSMTSLTEQYF

clone size: NA
V gene: TRBV20-1
J gene: TRBJ2-7
D gene: NA
CDR3 DNA: TGCAGTGCTAGTTCAGGCCACGAGCAGTACTTC
CDR3 protein: CSASSGHEQYF

clone size: NA
V gene: TRBV7-8
J gene: TRBJ2-7
D gene: TRBD1
CDR3 DNA: TGTGCCAGCAGCTTAGAAGGGACAGTAGTCTACGAGCAGTACTTC
CDR3 protein: CASSLEGTVVYEQYF

clone size: NA
V gene: TRBV5-1
J gene: TRBJ2-1
D gene: NA
CDR3 DNA: TGCGCCAGCAGCTTGAACAGTCGCAATGAGCAGTTCTTC
CDR3 protein: CASSLNSRNEQFF

clone size: NA
V gene: TRBV5-4
J gene: TRBJ1-1
D gene: NA
CDR3 DNA: TGTGCCAGCAGCTTTCAAACACCTTCGAACACTGAAGCTTTCTTT
CDR3 protein: CASSFQTPSNTEAFF

clone size: once
V gene: TRBV7-2
J gene: TRBJ2-7
D gene: NA
CDR3 DNA: TGTGCCAGCAGAGGGATGTCATCTAGCAACGAGCAGTACTTC
CDR3 protein: CASRGMSSSNEQYF

clone size: few
V gene: TRBV7-9
J gene: TRBJ1-1
D gene: NA
CDR3 DNA: TGTGCCAGCAGTCGGACAGAGACGAACACTGAAGCTTTCTTT
CDR3 protein: CASSRTETNTEAFF

clone size: few
V gene: TRBV4-2
J gene: TRBJ2-1
D gene: NA
CDR3 DNA: TGTGCCAGCAGCCAAGACAGCTACAATGAGCAGTTCTTC
CDR3 protein: CASSQDSYNEQFF

clone size: NA
V gene: TRBV2
J gene: TRBJ2-7
D gene: NA
CDR3 DNA: TGTGCCAGCAGCCAAGGGGGCTACGAGCAGTACTTC
CDR3 protein: CASSQGGYEQYF